Below are 2 T cell receptor beta chains sequenced from a single sample in a study of T cell responses to AZD1222 COVID-19 vaccine. Assay: immunoSEQ multiplex PCR; the TCRdb copy retains only in-frame clones and omits some. The sample records fewer than 110,000 clones, around nine tenths being singletons. The material sequenced was peripheral blood, taken 28 days after the second AZD1222 dose. The receptor source for this set is an adult who received the AZD1222 COVID-19 vaccine.

The chain combines TRBV6-4 with TRBJ2-3; TRBD1 matches 10 bases. The length of the CDR3 is 15 residues. Germline V CDR1 and CDR2: MRHNA, SNTAGT. Losses at the gene ends were 0 bases for V and 6 bases for J; bases not matched to a gene: 3. The CDR3, as DNA: TGTGCCAGCAGTGACTCGCGACAGGGGGCTGATACGCAGTATTTT. This encodes CASSDSRQGADTQYF.

The V gene is TRBV6-5, the J gene TRBJ2-7; 8 bases are a match to TRBD2. Looked up from germline, CDR1 is MNHEY and CDR2 is SVGAGI. The length of the CDR3 is 15 residues. Unmatched junction bases numbered 8, after V lost 2 bases and J lost 5 bases. The CDR3 DNA sequence: TGTGCCAGCAGTTACGGGAGACTAGCGCTGAACGAGCAGTACTTC. Translation: CASSYGRLALNEQYF.